This T cell receptor (beta chain) was found in a study of post-analysis software for immune sequencing data. cDNA libraries of TCR beta carried unique molecular identifiers. The T cell input of about 1 to 10 million gave about 470,000 cDNA molecules. Via MiXCR, TCRdb re-called the PCR reads, giving one row per CDR3 protein. The sample lists about 820,000 distinct CDR3 sequences; approximately 57% were seen once. This CDR3 comprises 15 residues. The germline V and J ends were trimmed by 5 bases and 0 bases, with 10 bases remaining between them. The germline V gene has CDR1 SGHTA and CDR2 FQGTGA. Overall study findings and caveats: Pronounced co-clustering by F measure was evident among identically batched samples. Five or six TRBV segments were significantly more frequent in patients than in controls. TRBV5-6, TRBV5-1 and TRBV20-1 were among these segments. Multiple sclerosis patients had significantly lower normalized Chao1 diversity than controls.

Points on this clonotype: The antigen is undetermined.

The chain uses TRBV7-3 and TRBJ2-2; D is unresolved. The receptor was derived from a girl aged 5 to 17 with multiple sclerosis. Material: blood. CDR3 sequence (DNA): TGTGCCAGCAGCCTGGACGGCGCGAACACCGGGGAGCTGTTTTTT. Its protein is CASSLDGANTGELFF.